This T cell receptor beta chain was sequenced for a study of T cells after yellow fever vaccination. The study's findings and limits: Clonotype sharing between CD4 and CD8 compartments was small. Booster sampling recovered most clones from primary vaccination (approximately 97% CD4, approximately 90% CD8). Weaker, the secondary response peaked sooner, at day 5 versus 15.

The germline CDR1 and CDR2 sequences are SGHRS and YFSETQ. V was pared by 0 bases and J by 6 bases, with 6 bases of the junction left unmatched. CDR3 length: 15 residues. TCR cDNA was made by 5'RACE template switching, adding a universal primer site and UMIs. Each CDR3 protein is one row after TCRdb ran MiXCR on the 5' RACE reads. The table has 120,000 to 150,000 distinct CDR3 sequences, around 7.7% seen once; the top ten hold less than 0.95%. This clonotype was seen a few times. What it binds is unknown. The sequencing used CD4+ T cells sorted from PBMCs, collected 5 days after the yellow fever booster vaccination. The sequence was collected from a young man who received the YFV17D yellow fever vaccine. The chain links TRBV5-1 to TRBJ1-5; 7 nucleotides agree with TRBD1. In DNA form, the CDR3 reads TGCGCCAGCAGCTTGGACTGGACAGGTGGTCAGCCCCAGCATTTT. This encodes CASSLDWTGGQPQHF.